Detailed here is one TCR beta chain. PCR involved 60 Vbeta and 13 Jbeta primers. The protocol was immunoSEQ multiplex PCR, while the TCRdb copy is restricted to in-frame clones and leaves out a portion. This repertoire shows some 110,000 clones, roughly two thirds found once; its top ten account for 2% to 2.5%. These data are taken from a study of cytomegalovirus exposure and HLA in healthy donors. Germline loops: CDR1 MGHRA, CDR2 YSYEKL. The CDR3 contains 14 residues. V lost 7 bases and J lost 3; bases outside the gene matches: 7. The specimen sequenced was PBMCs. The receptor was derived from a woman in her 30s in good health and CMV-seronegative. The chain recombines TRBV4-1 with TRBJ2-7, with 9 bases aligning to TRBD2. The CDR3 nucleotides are TGCGCCAGCACCCCAGTAGCGGGGGTCTACGAGCAGTACTTC. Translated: CASTPVAGVYEQYF.